A selection of T cell receptor beta chains follows, all from one sample in a study of cytomegalovirus exposure and HLA in healthy donors. Using immunoSEQ multiplex PCR, the repertoire was profiled, and TCRdb retains in-frame clones only, with some absent. The sample has 120,000 to 150,000 clones, about four fifths seen once; the top ten hold roughly 3.2%. The sample was PBMCs. These receptor sequences come from a young man in good health and CMV-seropositive. Each CDR3 is given with its conserved first and last residue. D genes are given only for firm matches.

CDR3,DNA,D,J,V
CASRLSAGQTGANVLTF,TGTGCCAGCAGACTCTCCGCTGGACAGACTGGGGCCAACGTCCTGACTTTC,NA,TRBJ2-6,TRBV28
CASSATSGPSRDTDTQYF,TGTGCCAGCAGCGCCACTAGCGGGCCGAGCCGTGACACAGATACGCAGTATTTT,TRBD2,TRBJ2-3,TRBV7-9
CASSEFLQGSGEQFF,TGTGCCAGCAGTGAATTTCTCCAGGGCTCGGGTGAGCAGTTCTTC,NA,TRBJ2-1,TRBV6-1
CASTSGLAGGYEQYF,TGTGCCAGCACTTCGGGACTAGCGGGAGGCTACGAGCAGTACTTC,TRBD2,TRBJ2-7,TRBV28
CASNRLSSVDGYTF,TGTGCCAGCAACCGCTTGTCGTCAGTGGATGGCTACACCTTC,NA,TRBJ1-2,TRBV2
CASSIVTGAGETQYF,TGTGCCAGTAGTATAGTAACAGGGGCAGGAGAGACCCAGTACTTC,TRBD1,TRBJ2-5,TRBV19
CASSDGQDKRETQYF,TGTGCCAGCAGTGATGGTCAAGACAAAAGGGAGACCCAGTACTTC,NA,TRBJ2-5,TRBV25-1
CSVVTGGWENEKLFF,TGCAGCGTTGTCACAGGGGGCTGGGAAAATGAAAAACTGTTTTTT,TRBD1,TRBJ1-4,TRBV29-1
CASSLSNQPQHF,TGTGCCAGCAGCCTGTCCAATCAGCCCCAGCATTTT,NA,TRBJ1-5,TRBV7-2
CASSSWNSGQYNEQFF,TGTGCCAGCAGCTCCTGGAATAGCGGCCAATACAATGAGCAGTTCTTC,NA,TRBJ2-1,TRBV7-9
CASSTRENTEAFF,TGCGCCAGCAGTACTAGAGAGAACACTGAAGCTTTCTTT,NA,TRBJ1-1,TRBV5-1
CASSMGANLYNEQFF,TGTGCCAGTAGTATGGGAGCGAACCTTTACAATGAGCAGTTCTTC,NA,TRBJ2-1,TRBV19
CASRGLAGAYNEQFF,TGTGCCAGCAGGGGACTAGCGGGGGCCTACAATGAGCAGTTCTTC,TRBD2,TRBJ2-1,TRBV2
CASSLVAGRGYTF,TGCGCCAGCAGCTTGGTGGCAGGCAGGGGCTACACCTTC,NA,TRBJ1-2,TRBV5-1